This TCR beta chain originates from a study of vaccination and CD4 T cells after COVID-19 (dated 2022 in TCRdb). Concerning the study at large: Convalescent patients had a positive SARS-CoV-2 result on nasal swab PCR, and of these patients, fewer than ten had mild disease and one had severe disease. The convalescent cohort included six males and four females, with two Hispanic individuals, seven Caucasians, two Asians and one multiracial person. Participants got two doses of the Pfizer-BioNTech BNT162b2 vaccine (n=8) or two doses of the Moderna mRNA-1273 vaccine (n=2). Post-COVID blood samples from convalescent patients were collected a median of roughly 100 days after diagnosis, with a range of 35 to 161 days. Post-vaccine blood samples were collected a median of approximately 77 days after the second vaccine dose, ranging from 14 to 241 days. Overlapping spike peptide pools from SARS-CoV-2 and from the common cold coronaviruses HCoV-NL63, HCoV-OC43 and HCoV-229E were used as culture stimuli. As controls, cultures received a CEFX viral epitope pool (the positive control), an HIV-1 Nef peptide pool (the negative control), or no peptide at all. In around ten COVID-19 convalescent patients and 4 infection-naive healthy vaccine recipients, the spike-specific CD4+ TCR repertoire before mRNA vaccination was compared with the repertoire after mRNA vaccination. Study-level results and caveats: An increase in the median number of SARS-CoV-2-reactive clonotypes from 20 to 25 after infection to roughly 36 after vaccination was observed, but the change was not found to be significant. Among convalescent patients, a median about 86% of the SARS-CoV-2-reactive clones seen after vaccination appeared only after vaccination, which suggests priming specific to the vaccine. The study included relatively few convalescent patients and did not analyze early timepoints after natural infection. Of the vaccine-specific clones found in convalescent patients, nearly all (304 of 307) were mono-reactive for SARS-CoV-2 spike instead of being cross-reactive with common cold coronaviruses.

This clonotype was seen only a few times. It has no known antigen specificity. There are no base qualities to consult, and no much larger clone falls within one base. The library was prepared using PCR. DNA from cultured CD4+ T cells was subjected to TCR sequencing with the Oncomine TCR Beta short-read assay at the Johns Hopkins FTIC core. The QIAamp micro DNA kit was used to extract genomic DNA from the cultured CD4+ T cells. Oncomine TCR Beta libraries from cultured CD4+ T cells were pooled with unique dual indexes and sequenced on an Illumina iSeq 100. Per the authors' processing: Non-productive sequences were removed, and CDR3s not starting with C, not ending with F or W, or shorter than 7 amino acids were discarded. Antigen-specific clonotypes were identified with the MANAFEST web application by comparing peptide-stimulated wells with reference and other culture wells. Positive clones required FDR below 0.05, an odds ratio above 5, and productive frequency above 0.1% in at least two of three replicate wells. Clonotypes that were significantly expanded in both SARS-CoV-2 spike wells and at least one common cold coronavirus spike condition were defined as cross-reactive. Similarity between CDR3 sequences was evaluated in R version 3.6.1 using Levenshtein distances (stringdist) and unrooted phylogenetic trees (ape). TCRdb's own reprocessing of the public reads used fastp at Q25 and MiXCR and kept productive beta chains. When rows share a CDR3 protein, they turn into one entry using the most common DNA and genes. TCRdb's processing, not the authors', yielded these V and J calls. The sample data list about 10,000 distinct CDR3 sequences, and roughly half of these were observed just once. Roughly 10% of the sample is held by the ten biggest clonotypes.

In light of the paper, this sample's treatment or condition label describes: 10-day PBMC culture with coronavirus spike peptide pools or control peptides (ViraFEST assay). The ViraFEST assay was used in the study, in which antigen-specific T cells were expanded with peptide pools and expanded clonotypes were subsequently identified by TCR sequencing. Positive SARS-CoV-2 PCR tests in the convalescent patients dated from March to December 2020, before Alpha, Beta and Delta variants emerged in the United States. Each well held around 2 million PBMCs cultured in IMDM containing approximately 5% human AB serum and 10 IU/ml IL-2, with 8.5 to 10 ug/ml peptide pools added. On days 3 and 7, half of the culture medium was replaced with fresh IL-2-containing medium. CD4+ T cells were isolated after around ten days of culture through negative selection using the EasySep CD4+ T cell isolation kit. Ficoll-Paque Plus gradient centrifugation was used to isolate PBMCs from whole blood, and the isolated PBMCs were then either used fresh or cryopreserved at -140C. In general, triplicate wells were set up for every culture condition.

The sample comprised CD4+ T cells from blood, cultured in vitro. This TCR came from a human donor who had recovered from COVID-19.

The CDR3 reads as follows: CASSPYGEYGELFF. The nucleotides read TGTGCCAGCAGCCCGTACGGGGAGTACGGGGAGCTGTTTTTT. The chain is assembled from TRBV7-9 and TRBJ2-2; a weak D assignment points to TRBD2 (5 bases agree). CDR1 SEHNR and CDR2 FQNEAQ are derived from the germline V gene (reference sequence). The CDR3 sequence holds 14 residues, the cysteine and phenylalanine included. Just CDR3 DNA is preserved here, 42 bases in frame from base 1. Trimming removed 5 bases from V and 7 bases from J, leaving 14 bases between the germline ends.